This T cell receptor (beta chain) stems from a study of yellow fever vaccine responses in identical twins. This clonotype was seen once. One entry per CDR3 protein results from TCRdb running MiXCR on the RT-PCR reads. The sample holds some 2,000 distinct CDR3 sequences; about 83% are singletons and the top ten take approximately 7.8%. This CDR3 is 11 amino acids long. V was cut by 4 bases and J by 7 bases, with 5 bases left in between. The receptor's source is a woman under 30 who received the yellow fever vaccine. The sample was T cells from blood (PBMCs), unsorted or a sorted subset (not recorded which), taken before or after yellow fever vaccination (not recorded which). The chain joins TRBV12-3 or TRBV12-4 to TRBJ2-1, with unresolved D. In nucleotides, the CDR3 is TGTGCCAGCAGTTCCGGTAATGAGCAGTTCTTC. It is translated as CASSSGNEQFF.